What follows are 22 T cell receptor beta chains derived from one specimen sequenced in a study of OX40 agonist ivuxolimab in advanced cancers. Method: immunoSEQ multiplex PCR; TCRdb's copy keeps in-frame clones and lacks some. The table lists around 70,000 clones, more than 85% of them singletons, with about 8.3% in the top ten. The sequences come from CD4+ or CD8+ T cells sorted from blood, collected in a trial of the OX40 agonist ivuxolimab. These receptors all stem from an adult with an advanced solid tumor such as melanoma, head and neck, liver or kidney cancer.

In DNA, the CDR3 is TGTGCCAGCAGCCCAGGGGGAGCGGGGATGGCTGAAGCTTTCTTT. It codes for CASSPGGAGMAEAFF. This sequence joins TRBV9 and TRBJ1-1; 7 bases are a match to TRBD1. Germline CDR1 is SGDLS and CDR2 is YYNGEE. The CDR3 extends over 15 amino acids. V lost 4 bases to trimming and J lost 6 bases; unmatched junction nucleotides: 12.

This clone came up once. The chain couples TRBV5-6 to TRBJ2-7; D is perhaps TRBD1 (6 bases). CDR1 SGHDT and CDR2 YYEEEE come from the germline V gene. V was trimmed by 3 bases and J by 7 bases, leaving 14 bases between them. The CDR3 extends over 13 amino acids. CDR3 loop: CASSSTGPGEQYF. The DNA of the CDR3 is TGTGCCAGCAGCTCCACAGGGCCGGGGGAGCAGTACTTC.

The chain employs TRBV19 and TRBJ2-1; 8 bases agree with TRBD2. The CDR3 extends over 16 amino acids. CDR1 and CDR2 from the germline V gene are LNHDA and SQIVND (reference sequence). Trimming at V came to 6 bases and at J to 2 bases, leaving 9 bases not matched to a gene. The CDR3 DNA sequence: TGTGCCAGTAGGAGGACTAGCTATGATACCTACAATGAGCAGTTCTTC. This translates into CASRRTSYDTYNEQFF.

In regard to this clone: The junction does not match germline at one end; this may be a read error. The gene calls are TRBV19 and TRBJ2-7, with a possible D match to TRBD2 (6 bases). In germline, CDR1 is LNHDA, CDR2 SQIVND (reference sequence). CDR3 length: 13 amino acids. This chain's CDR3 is CAGSAGRTYEQYF. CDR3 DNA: TGTGCCGGTAGTGCGGGACGGACCTACGAGCAGTACTTC. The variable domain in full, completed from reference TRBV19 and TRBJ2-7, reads DGGITQSPKYLFRKEGQNVTLSCEQNLNHDAMYWYRQDPGQGLRLIYYSQIVNDFQKGDIAEGYSVSREKKESFPLTVTSAQKNPTAFYLCAGSAGRTYEQYFGPGTRLTVT.

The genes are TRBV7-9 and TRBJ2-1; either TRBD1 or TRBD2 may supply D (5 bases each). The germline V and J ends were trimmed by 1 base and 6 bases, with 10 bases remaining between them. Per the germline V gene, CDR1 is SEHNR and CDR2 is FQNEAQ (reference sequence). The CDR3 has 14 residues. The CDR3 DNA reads TGTGCCAGCAGCTTAGTCGGGGCGAGCAATGAGCAGTTCTTC. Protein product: CASSLVGASNEQFF.

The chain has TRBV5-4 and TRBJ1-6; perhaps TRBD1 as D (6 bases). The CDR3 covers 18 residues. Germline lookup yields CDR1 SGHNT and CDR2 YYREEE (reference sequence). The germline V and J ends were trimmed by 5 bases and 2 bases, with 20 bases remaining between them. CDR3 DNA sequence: TGTGCCAGCAGTTCCTTGGGGGGGCGCACCCCCTATAATTCACCCCTCCACTTT. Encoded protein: CASSSLGGRTPYNSPLHF.

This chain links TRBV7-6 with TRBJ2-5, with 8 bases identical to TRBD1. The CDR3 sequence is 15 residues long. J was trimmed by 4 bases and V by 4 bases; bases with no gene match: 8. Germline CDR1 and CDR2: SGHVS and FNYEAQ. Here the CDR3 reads CASSSYPTGGETQYF. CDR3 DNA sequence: TGTGCCAGCAGCTCTTACCCAACAGGGGGAGAGACCCAGTACTTC.

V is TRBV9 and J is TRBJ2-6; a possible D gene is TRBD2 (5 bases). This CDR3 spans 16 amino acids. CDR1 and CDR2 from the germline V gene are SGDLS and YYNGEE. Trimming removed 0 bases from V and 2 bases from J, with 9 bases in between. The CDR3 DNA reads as TGTGCCAGCAGCGTAGGAGGGTCCACTGGGGCCAACGTCCTGACTTTC. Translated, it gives CASSVGGSTGANVLTF.

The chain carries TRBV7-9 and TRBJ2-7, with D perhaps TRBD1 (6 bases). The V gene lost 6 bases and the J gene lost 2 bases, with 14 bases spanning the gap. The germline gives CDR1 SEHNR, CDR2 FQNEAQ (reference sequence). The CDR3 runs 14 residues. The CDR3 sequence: CASRDTGTPYEQYF. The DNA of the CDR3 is TGTGCCAGCAGGGACACAGGGACCCCCTACGAGCAGTACTTC.

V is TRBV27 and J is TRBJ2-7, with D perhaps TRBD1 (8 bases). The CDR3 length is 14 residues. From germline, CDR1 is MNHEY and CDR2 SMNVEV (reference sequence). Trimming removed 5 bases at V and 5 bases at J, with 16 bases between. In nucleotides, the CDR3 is TGTGCCAGCAGTGGGGAGGGACAGGCCGACGAGCAGTACTTC. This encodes CASSGEGQADEQYF.

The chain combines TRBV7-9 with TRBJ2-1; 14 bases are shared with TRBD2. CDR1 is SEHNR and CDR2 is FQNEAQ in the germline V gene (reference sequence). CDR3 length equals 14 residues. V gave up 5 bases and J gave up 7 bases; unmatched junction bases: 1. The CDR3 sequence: CASSRLAGGNEQFF. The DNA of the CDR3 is TGTGCCAGCAGCAGACTAGCGGGGGGGAATGAGCAGTTCTTC.

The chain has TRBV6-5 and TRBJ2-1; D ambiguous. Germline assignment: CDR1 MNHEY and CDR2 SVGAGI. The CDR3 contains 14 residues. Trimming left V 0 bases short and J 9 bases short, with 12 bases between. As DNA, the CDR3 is TGTGCCAGCAGTTACTCTCGAGGTTCAGCTGAGCAGTTCTTC. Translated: CASSYSRGSAEQFF.

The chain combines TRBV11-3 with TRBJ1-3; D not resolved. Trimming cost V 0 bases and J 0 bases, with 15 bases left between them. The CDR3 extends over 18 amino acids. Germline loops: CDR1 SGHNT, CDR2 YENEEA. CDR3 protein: CASSLDRFGTYSGNTIYF. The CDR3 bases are TGTGCCAGCAGCTTAGATCGCTTTGGCACCTACTCTGGAAACACCATATATTTT. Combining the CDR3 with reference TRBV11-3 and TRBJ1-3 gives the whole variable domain EAGVVQSPRYKIIEKKQPVAFWCNPISGHNTLYWYLQNLGQGPELLIRYENEEAVDDSQLPKDRFSAERLKGVDSTLKIQPAELGDSAVYLCASSLDRFGTYSGNTIYFGEGSWLTVV.

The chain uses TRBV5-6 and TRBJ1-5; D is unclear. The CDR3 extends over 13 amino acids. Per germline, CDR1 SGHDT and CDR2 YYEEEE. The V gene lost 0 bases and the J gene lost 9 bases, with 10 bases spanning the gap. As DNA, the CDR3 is TGTGCCAGCAGCTTGGACCGGTCGGGGCCCCAGCATTTT. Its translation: CASSLDRSGPQHF.

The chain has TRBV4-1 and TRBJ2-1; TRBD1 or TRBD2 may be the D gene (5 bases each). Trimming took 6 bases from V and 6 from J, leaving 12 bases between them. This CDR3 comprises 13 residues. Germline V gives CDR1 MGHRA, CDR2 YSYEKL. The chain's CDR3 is CASSPGARNEQFF. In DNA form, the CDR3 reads TGCGCCAGCAGTCCCGGGGCGCGCAATGAGCAGTTCTTC.

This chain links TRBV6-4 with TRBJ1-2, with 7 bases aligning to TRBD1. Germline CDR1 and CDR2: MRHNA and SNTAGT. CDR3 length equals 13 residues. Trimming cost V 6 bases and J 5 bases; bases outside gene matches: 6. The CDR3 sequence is CASSDTGDYGYTF. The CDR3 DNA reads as TGTGCCAGCAGCGACACAGGGGATTATGGCTACACCTTC.

This chain's CDR3 is CASSFEGHGETQYF. CDR3 bases: TGTGCCAGCAGCTTCGAGGGACACGGGGAGACCCAGTACTTC. The gene calls are TRBV11-3 and TRBJ2-5, with TRBD1 as a possible D gene (6 bases). V was cut by 3 bases and J by 5 bases, with 13 bases left in between. The CDR3 is made up of 14 amino acids. CDR1 SGHNT and CDR2 YENEEA come from the germline V gene.

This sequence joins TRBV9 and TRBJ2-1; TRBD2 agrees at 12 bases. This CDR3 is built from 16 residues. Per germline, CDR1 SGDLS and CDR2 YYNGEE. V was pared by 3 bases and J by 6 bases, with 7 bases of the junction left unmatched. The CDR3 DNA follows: TGTGCCAGCAGCGGGCCTCTAGCGGGGGGGCCCAATGAGCAGTTCTTC. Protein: CASSGPLAGGPNEQFF.

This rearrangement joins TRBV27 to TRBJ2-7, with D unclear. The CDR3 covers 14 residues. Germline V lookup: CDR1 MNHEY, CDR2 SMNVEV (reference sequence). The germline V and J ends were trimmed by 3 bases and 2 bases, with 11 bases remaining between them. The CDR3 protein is CASSLVPETYEQYF. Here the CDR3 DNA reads TGTGCCAGCAGTTTGGTCCCCGAAACCTACGAGCAGTACTTC.

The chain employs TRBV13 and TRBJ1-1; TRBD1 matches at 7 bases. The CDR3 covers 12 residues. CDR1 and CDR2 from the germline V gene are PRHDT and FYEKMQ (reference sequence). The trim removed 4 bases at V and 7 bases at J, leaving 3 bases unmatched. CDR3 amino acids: CASSSQGIEAFF. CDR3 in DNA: TGTGCCAGCAGCTCACAGGGGATTGAAGCTTTCTTT.

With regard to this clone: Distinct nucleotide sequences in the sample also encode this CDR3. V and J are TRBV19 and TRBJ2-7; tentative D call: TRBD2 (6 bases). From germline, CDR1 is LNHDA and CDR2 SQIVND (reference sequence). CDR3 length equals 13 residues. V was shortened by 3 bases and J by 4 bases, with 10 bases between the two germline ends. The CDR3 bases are TGTGCCAGTAGTATCGGCGGGGATTACGAGCAGTACTTC. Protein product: CASSIGGDYEQYF.

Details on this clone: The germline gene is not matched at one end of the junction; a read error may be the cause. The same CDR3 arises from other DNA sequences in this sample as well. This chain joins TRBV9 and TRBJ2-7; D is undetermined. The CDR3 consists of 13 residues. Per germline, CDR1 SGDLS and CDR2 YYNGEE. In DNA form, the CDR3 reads TGTGCCAGCAGCGTCGGCGGCTCCGACGAGCAGTACTTC. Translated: CASSVGGSDEQYF.